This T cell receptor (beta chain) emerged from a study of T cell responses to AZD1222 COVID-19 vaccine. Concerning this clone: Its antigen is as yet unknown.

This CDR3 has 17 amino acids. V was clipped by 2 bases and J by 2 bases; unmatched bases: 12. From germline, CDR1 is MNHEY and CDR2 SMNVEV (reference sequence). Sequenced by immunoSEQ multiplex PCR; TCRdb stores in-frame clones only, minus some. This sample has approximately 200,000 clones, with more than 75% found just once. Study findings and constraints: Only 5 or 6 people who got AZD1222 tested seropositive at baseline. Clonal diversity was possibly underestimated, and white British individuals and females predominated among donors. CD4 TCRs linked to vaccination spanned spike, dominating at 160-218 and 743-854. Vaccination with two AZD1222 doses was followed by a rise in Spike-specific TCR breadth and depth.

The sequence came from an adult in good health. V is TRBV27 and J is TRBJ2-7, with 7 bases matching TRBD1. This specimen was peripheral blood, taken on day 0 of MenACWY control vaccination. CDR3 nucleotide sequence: TGTGCCAGCAGTTTAATTTCGGCAGGGGGTAGGCCCTACGAGCAGTACTTC. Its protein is CASSLISAGGRPYEQYF.